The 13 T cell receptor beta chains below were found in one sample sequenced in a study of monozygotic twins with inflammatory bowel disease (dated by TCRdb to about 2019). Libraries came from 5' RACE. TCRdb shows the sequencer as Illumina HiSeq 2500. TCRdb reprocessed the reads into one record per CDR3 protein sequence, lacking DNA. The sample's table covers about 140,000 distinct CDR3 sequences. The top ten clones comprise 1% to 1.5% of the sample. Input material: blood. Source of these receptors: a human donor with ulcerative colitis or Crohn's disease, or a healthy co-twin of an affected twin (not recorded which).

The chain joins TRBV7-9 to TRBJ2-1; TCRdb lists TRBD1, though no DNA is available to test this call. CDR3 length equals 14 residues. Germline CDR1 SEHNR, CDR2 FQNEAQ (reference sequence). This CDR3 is CASSFWDRYNEQFF.

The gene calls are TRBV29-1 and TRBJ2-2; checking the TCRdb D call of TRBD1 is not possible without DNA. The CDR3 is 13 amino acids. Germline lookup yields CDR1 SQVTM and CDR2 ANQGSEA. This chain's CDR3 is CSVVGGVYGELFF.

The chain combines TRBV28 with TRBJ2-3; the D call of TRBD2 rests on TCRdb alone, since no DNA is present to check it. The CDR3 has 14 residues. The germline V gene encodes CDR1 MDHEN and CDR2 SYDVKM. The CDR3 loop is CASSSGGRTDTQYF.

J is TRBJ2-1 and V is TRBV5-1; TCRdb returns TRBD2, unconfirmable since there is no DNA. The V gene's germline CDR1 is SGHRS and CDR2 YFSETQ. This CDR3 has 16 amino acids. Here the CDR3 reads CASSLVLAGDMDEQFF.

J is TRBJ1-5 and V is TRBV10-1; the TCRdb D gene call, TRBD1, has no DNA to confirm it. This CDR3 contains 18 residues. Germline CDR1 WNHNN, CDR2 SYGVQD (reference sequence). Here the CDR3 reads CASSVGGQGKYSNQPQHF.

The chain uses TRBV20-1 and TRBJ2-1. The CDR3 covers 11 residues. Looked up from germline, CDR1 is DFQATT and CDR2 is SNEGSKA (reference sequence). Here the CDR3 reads CSARSDNEQFF.

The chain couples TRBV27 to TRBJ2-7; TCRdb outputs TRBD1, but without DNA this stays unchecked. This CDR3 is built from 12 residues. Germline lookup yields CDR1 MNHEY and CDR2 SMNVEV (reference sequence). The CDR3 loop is CASSSDRYEQYF.

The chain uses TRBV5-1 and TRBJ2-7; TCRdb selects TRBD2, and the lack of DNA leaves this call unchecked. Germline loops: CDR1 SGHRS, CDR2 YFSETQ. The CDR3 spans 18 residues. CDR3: CASSLKTSGTISSYEQYF.

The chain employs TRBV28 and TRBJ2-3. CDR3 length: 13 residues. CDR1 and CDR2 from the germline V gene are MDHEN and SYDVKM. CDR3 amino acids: CASSPTSTDTQYF.

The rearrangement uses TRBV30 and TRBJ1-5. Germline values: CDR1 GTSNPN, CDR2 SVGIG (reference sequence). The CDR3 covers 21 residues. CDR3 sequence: CAWSPLPFDTVGPFSNQPQHF.

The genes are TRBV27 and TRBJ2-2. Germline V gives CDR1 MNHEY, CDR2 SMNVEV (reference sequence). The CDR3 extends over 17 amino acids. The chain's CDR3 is CASSSVAFSANTGELFF.

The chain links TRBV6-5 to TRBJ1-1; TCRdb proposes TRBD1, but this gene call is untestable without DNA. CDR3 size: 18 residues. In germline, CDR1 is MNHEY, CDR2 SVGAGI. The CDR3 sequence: CASSYSIMRQYRNTEAFF.

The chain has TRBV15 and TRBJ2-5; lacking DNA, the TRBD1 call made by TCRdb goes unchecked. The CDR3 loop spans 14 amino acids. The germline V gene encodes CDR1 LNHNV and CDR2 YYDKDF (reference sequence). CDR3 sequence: CATSRPGFTETQYF.